A single sample is the source of the 7 T cell receptor beta chains below, sequenced in a study of immune evolution from preneoplasia to lung adenocarcinoma. TCRdb keeps only in-frame clones here, not all; method: immunoSEQ multiplex PCR. Of 35,000 to 40,000 clones listed, roughly 74% are singletons. Sample: FFPE invasive lung adenocarcinoma tissue. The receptors stem from a person aged 55 to 70 with lung adenocarcinoma.

The genes are TRBV6-5 and TRBJ2-1; 9 nucleotides align to TRBD2. Germline-derived CDR1 and CDR2 are MNHEY and SVGAGI. CDR3 size: 15 residues. Trimming took 3 bases from V and 3 from J; bases not matched to a gene: 3. The CDR3 protein is CASSYRTSDYNEQFF. DNA of the CDR3: TGTGCCAGCAGTTATAGGACTAGCGACTACAATGAGCAGTTCTTC.

This clone was counted a single time. The chain couples TRBV14 to TRBJ1-4, with D hard to call. Germline loops: CDR1 SGHDN, CDR2 FVKESK. The V end was cut by 3 bases, the J end by 7 bases, with 18 bases between. This CDR3 spans 16 amino acids. As DNA, the CDR3 is TGTGCCAGCAGCCAGAATGGACGGCCAGTGGGTGAAAAACTGTTTTTT. Protein sequence: CASSQNGRPVGEKLFF.

The V gene is TRBV10-3, the J gene TRBJ2-3; no clear D. Trimming took 2 bases from V and 4 from J, leaving 16 bases between them. This CDR3 is built from 16 residues. The V gene's germline CDR1 is ENHRY and CDR2 SYGVKD. In DNA, the CDR3 is TGTGCCATCAGTGAGCCGGCCCTAAAACAGCCAGATACGCAGTATTTT. This sequence encodes CAISEPALKQPDTQYF.

The chain links TRBV6-6 to TRBJ1-1, with D tentatively TRBD1 (6 bases). This CDR3 contains 15 residues. Germline values: CDR1 MNHNY, CDR2 SVGAGI (reference sequence). The germline V and J ends were trimmed by 7 bases and 6 bases, with 21 bases remaining between them. Written as DNA, the CDR3 is TGTGCCAGCAAGCCCTGGACAGCCTTAGGATCTGAAGCTTTCTTT. This codes for CASKPWTALGSEAFF.

This chain joins TRBV18 and TRBJ2-7; D is ambiguous. With 4 bases removed from V and 7 bases from J, the gap between germline ends came to 14 bases. The CDR3 runs 13 residues. Germline V CDR1 and CDR2: KGHSH, LQKENI. The CDR3 sequence is CASSQEPSLEQYF. CDR3 coding DNA: TGTGCCAGCTCACAAGAGCCCAGCCTGGAGCAGTACTTC.

The chain recombines TRBV7-9 with TRBJ2-7; 15 nucleotides line up with TRBD2. The CDR3 is made up of 14 amino acids. CDR1 is SEHNR, CDR2 FQNEAQ, per germline (reference sequence). Trimming cost V 5 bases and J 6 bases; bases outside gene matches: 2. Here the CDR3 reads CASSLGLAGGEQYF. The CDR3 nucleotides are TGTGCCAGCAGCCTGGGACTAGCGGGAGGCGAGCAGTACTTC.

The rearrangement joins TRBV7-2 to TRBJ2-3; D perhaps matches TRBD1 (6 bases). Germline assignment: CDR1 SGHTA and CDR2 FQGNSA. The CDR3 sequence is 16 residues long. V was shortened by 5 bases and J by 1 base, with 16 bases between the two germline ends. The CDR3 here is CASSLLTAGGTDTQYF. CDR3 DNA sequence: TGTGCCAGCAGCCTACTCACGGCAGGGGGCACAGATACGCAGTATTTT. The variable domain in full, completed from reference TRBV7-2 and TRBJ2-3, reads GAGVSQSPSNKVTEKGKDVELRCDPISGHTALYWYRQSLGQGLEFLIYFQGNSAPDKSGLPSDRFSAERTGGSVSTLTIQRTQQEDSAVYLCASSLLTAGGTDTQYFGPGTRLTVL.